These 32 T cell receptor beta chains originate from one sample sequenced in a study of blood T cell repertoires in COVID-19. Sequenced by immunoSEQ multiplex PCR; TCRdb stores in-frame clones only, minus some. Of roughly 250,000 clones listed, about 83% are singletons. The source material was PBMCs or T cells enriched from blood (not recorded which). The receptors originated from a woman aged 50 to 60 who had recovered from COVID-19.

The V call is TRBV30, the J call TRBJ1-2, with TRBD1 identical over 10 bases. This CDR3 is 13 amino acids long. Per germline, CDR1 GTSNPN and CDR2 SVGIG (reference sequence). V shed 2 bases, J shed 8 bases, and the junction held 5 bases outside the gene matches. The CDR3 nucleotides are TGTGCCTGGAGTCGGGACAGGGGAGTGGGCTACACCTTC. It is translated as CAWSRDRGVGYTF.

This sequence joins TRBV7-9 and TRBJ1-2, with 8 bases aligning to TRBD1. With 2 bases clipped from V and 4 bases from J, the junction kept 6 bases outside the gene matches. The CDR3 loop spans 15 amino acids. Germline CDR1 is SEHNR and CDR2 is FQNEAQ (reference sequence). The CDR3: CASSLNGQGFYGYTF. DNA for the CDR3: TGTGCCAGCAGCTTAAATGGACAGGGATTCTATGGCTACACCTTC.

This clone is a singleton in its sample. The chain links TRBV6-5 to TRBJ1-4, with 7 nucleotides matching TRBD1. Germline loops: CDR1 MNHEY, CDR2 SVGAGI. This CDR3 spans 15 amino acids. Trimming took 7 bases from V and 4 from J; bases not matched to a gene: 9. In DNA form, the CDR3 reads TGTGCCAGCATAAAGAGACAGGGTTATAATGAAAAACTGTTTTTT. Translated, it gives CASIKRQGYNEKLFF.

The CDR3 DNA reads TGTGCCAGCAGTTACGTTCGGGGCGGGAGTCAGCCCCAGCATTTT. Translated, it gives CASSYVRGGSQPQHF. This chain joins TRBV6-2 or TRBV6-3 and TRBJ1-5, with D tentatively TRBD1 (5 bases). Trimming left V 2 bases short and J 6 bases short, with 14 bases between. The CDR3 runs 15 residues. The germline CDR1 and CDR2 sequences are MNHEY and SVGEGT.

In this sample, this clone turned up a few times. The chain couples TRBV6-6 to TRBJ1-1; 10 bases align to TRBD1. The trim removed 0 bases at V and 6 bases at J, leaving 7 bases unmatched. Germline V gene data show CDR1 as MNHNY and CDR2 as SVGAGI (reference sequence). The CDR3 contains 16 residues. CDR3 amino acids: CASSYSTPDRGAEAFF. CDR3 bases: TGTGCCAGCAGTTACTCGACCCCGGACAGGGGGGCTGAAGCTTTCTTT.

The V call is TRBV7-2, the J call TRBJ1-6; D is ambiguous. Germline V lookup: CDR1 SGHTA, CDR2 FQGNSA. V lost 0 bases, J lost 7 bases, and 10 bases lay in between. This CDR3 is built from 15 residues. The CDR3 coding sequence is TGTGCCAGCAGCTTAGCTGACGGAGTGAATTCACCCCTCCACTTT. Amino acid sequence: CASSLADGVNSPLHF.

The rearrangement links TRBV6-5 to TRBJ2-3; 10 bases are shared with TRBD2. Trimming cost V 0 bases and J 6 bases; bases outside gene matches: 6. CDR1 is MNHEY and CDR2 is SVGAGI in the germline V gene. The CDR3 consists of 16 residues. As DNA, the CDR3 is TGTGCCAGCAGTTACTCGTCCAGCGGGAGGGCGGATACGCAGTATTTT. Protein sequence: CASSYSSSGRADTQYF.

In this sample, this clone turned up many times. The V call is TRBV29-1, the J call TRBJ1-2; a weak D match, TRBD1 (6 bases). The length of the CDR3 is 13 residues. V dropped 0 bases and J dropped 4 bases, with 9 bases sitting between them. Germline V lookup: CDR1 SQVTM, CDR2 ANQGSEA. CDR3: CSVEDQGSYGYTF. CDR3 DNA: TGCAGCGTTGAAGATCAGGGGAGCTATGGCTACACCTTC.

This clone was observed a handful of times. The V call is TRBV6-6, the J call TRBJ1-1, with 7 bases identical to TRBD1. This CDR3 has 16 amino acids. Trimming took 6 bases from V and 1 from J; bases not matched to a gene: 11. Germline V gene sequence: CDR1 MNHNY, CDR2 SVGAGI (reference sequence). The DNA of the CDR3 is TGTGCCAGCAGACATACCCGTACAGGGGAGAACACTGAAGCTTTCTTT. Translating gives CASRHTRTGENTEAFF.

This chain's CDR3 is CASSIELEPQHF. The CDR3 nucleotides are TGTGCCAGTAGTATAGAACTGGAGCCCCAGCATTTT. This chain joins TRBV19 and TRBJ1-5; D remains unclear. This CDR3 spans 12 amino acids. Trimming cost V 0 bases and J 8 bases, with 5 bases left between them. CDR1 LNHDA and CDR2 SQIVND come from the germline V gene (reference sequence).

The chain recombines TRBV9 with TRBJ2-7; 7 bases fit TRBD2. The length of the CDR3 is 16 residues. V dropped 0 bases and J dropped 6; count of bases not matched to a gene: 12. The germline V gene has CDR1 SGDLS and CDR2 YYNGEE. The CDR3 protein is CASSVALRTSLTEQYF. For the CDR3, the DNA is TGTGCCAGCAGCGTAGCTTTGAGGACTAGTCTCACCGAGCAGTACTTC.

The chain employs TRBV5-4 and TRBJ2-4; D not resolved. Looked up from germline, CDR1 is SGHNT and CDR2 is YYREEE (reference sequence). The CDR3 has 14 amino acids. Trimming stripped 0 bases from V and 2 bases from J, with 6 bases between. The CDR3: CASSLAGSKNIQYF. In nucleotides, the CDR3 is TGTGCCAGCAGCTTGGCCGGTTCCAAAAACATTCAGTACTTC.

The chain combines TRBV13 with TRBJ1-2, with D possibly being TRBD1 (5 bases). The CDR3 spans 13 residues. V was trimmed by 6 bases and J by 4 bases, leaving 12 bases between them. Germline CDR1 PRHDT, CDR2 FYEKMQ (reference sequence). Here the CDR3 DNA reads TGTGCCAGCAGTCAGGGTTATATCTATGGCTACACCTTC. Translating gives CASSQGYIYGYTF.

This clone was seen a handful of times. The rearrangement links TRBV6-1 to TRBJ2-4; a possible D gene is TRBD2 (6 bases). The germline V gene has CDR1 MNHNS and CDR2 SASEGT. The ends were cut back, 4 bases at V and 2 bases at J, with 15 bases in the middle. The CDR3 has 16 residues. This CDR3 reads CASSVLAGIPKNIQYF. The CDR3 DNA reads as TGTGCCAGCAGTGTTCTGGCGGGAATCCCCAAAAACATTCAGTACTTC.

This clone came up once. V gene TRBV11-2 combines with J gene TRBJ1-2; the D is unclear. Trimming took off 1 base at V and 4 bases at J, with 13 bases between the two ends. Germline CDR1 is SGHAT and CDR2 is FQNNGV. This CDR3 contains 15 residues. CDR3 sequence reads: CASSLAFIQSYGYTF. In nucleotides, the CDR3 is TGTGCCAGCAGCTTAGCGTTTATACAGAGCTATGGCTACACCTTC.

The chain has TRBV7-9 and TRBJ1-1; 9 bases align to TRBD1. V shed 6 bases and J 1 base; nucleotides not matched to a gene: 3. Germline CDR1 SEHNR, CDR2 FQNEAQ (reference sequence). The CDR3 extends over 14 amino acids. CDR3 region: CASRGQGGNTEAFF. Written as DNA, the CDR3 is TGTGCCAGCAGGGGACAGGGAGGGAACACTGAAGCTTTCTTT.

In DNA form, the CDR3 reads TGTGCCAGCAGTTCGACGCCCAGGGGTACTGAAGCTTTCTTT. Translated: CASSSTPRGTEAFF. The J gene is TRBJ1-1, the V gene TRBV27; D possibly corresponds to TRBD1 (6 bases). The CDR3 is 14 amino acids. V lost 4 bases and J 5 bases, leaving 14 bases between the germline ends. Germline V CDR1 and CDR2: MNHEY, SMNVEV (reference sequence).

This chain links TRBV7-2 with TRBJ1-2, with TRBD1 matching over 9 bases. Per germline, CDR1 SGHTA and CDR2 FQGNSA. This CDR3 contains 14 residues. The V and J ends lost 5 bases and 2 bases, in that order; junction bases with no gene match: 3. The DNA for the CDR3 is TGTGCCAGCAGCGAAGGGACAGGGAACTATGGCTACACCTTC. This encodes CASSEGTGNYGYTF.

The chain is built from TRBV5-1 and TRBJ1-1, with D possibly TRBD1 on 5 matching bases. The CDR3 has 15 amino acids. Germline V gene sequence: CDR1 SGHRS, CDR2 YFSETQ. Trimming removed 9 bases at V and 0 bases at J, with 18 bases between. The CDR3 protein is CATKEQAEMNTEAFF. CDR3 coding DNA: TGCGCCACTAAGGAACAGGCAGAAATGAACACTGAAGCTTTCTTT.

This clone came up once. The chain couples TRBV20-1 to TRBJ1-2; unclear D gene. Germline V gene lookup returns CDR1 DFQATT and CDR2 SNEGSKA (reference sequence). The V gene lost 2 bases and the J gene lost 7 bases, with 8 bases spanning the gap. This CDR3 contains 11 residues. CDR3 region: CSARTGRGYTF. Here the CDR3 DNA reads TGCAGTGCTAGAACGGGTCGTGGCTACACCTTC.

The genes are TRBV19 and TRBJ1-2; D is ambiguous. Between the trimmed V and J ends, which lost 4 bases and 4 bases, there was a span of 7 bases. The germline gives CDR1 LNHDA, CDR2 SQIVND (reference sequence). The CDR3 has 12 residues. The CDR3 region is CASSTDIYGYTF. CDR3 bases: TGTGCCAGTAGTACAGACATCTATGGCTACACCTTC.

The chain combines TRBV7-6 with TRBJ2-3, with 9 bases fitting TRBD1. The V gene's germline CDR1 is SGHVS and CDR2 FNYEAQ. After removal of 5 bases from V and 1 base from J, the junction contained 4 bases not matched to a gene. The CDR3 runs 15 residues. In nucleotides, the CDR3 is TGTGCCAGCAGCGCTAGGACAGGGGGCACAGATACGCAGTATTTT. Translating it yields CASSARTGGTDTQYF.

The CDR3 region has the DNA TGTGCCAGCAGTGAAGTAGGGACAGCCGCGGCTTTCTTT. This encodes CASSEVGTAAAFF. The chain recombines TRBV6-1 with TRBJ1-1, with 7 bases lining up with TRBD1. Unmatched junction bases numbered 7, after V lost 1 base and J lost 11 bases. This CDR3 comprises 13 residues. Germline loops: CDR1 MNHNS, CDR2 SASEGT.

This clone was recorded once. The V gene is TRBV24-1, the J gene TRBJ2-5, with 11 bases identical to TRBD1. The CDR3 sequence is 16 residues long. CDR1 is KGHDR, CDR2 SFDVKD, per germline. The J segment lost 4 bases and the V segment lost 4 bases, leaving 7 bases of the junction unmatched. Here the CDR3 DNA reads TGTGCCACCAGTGACGCAAGGACAGGGGGCCGAGAGACCCAGTACTTC. Translated, it gives CATSDARTGGRETQYF.

This rearrangement joins TRBV12-3 or TRBV12-4 to TRBJ1-2; a possible D gene is TRBD1 (5 bases). The germline V and J ends were trimmed by 5 bases and 8 bases, with 15 bases remaining between them. There are 13 residues in the CDR3. The CDR3 nucleotides read TGTGCCAGCAGTACCAAGGGGCTTTTAGGCTACACCTTC. It yields the protein CASSTKGLLGYTF.

The chain combines TRBV28 with TRBJ2-2, with D unclear. Between the trimmed V and J ends, which lost 10 bases and 6 bases, there was a span of 24 bases. Germline V gene sequence: CDR1 MDHEN, CDR2 SYDVKM. The CDR3 sequence is 16 residues long. This chain's CDR3 is CATQDMLVGTAGELFF. In nucleotides, the CDR3 is TGTGCCACCCAAGACATGTTGGTCGGAACAGCCGGGGAGCTGTTTTTT.

This chain links TRBV11-3 with TRBJ2-4; D unresolved. The CDR3 is made up of 15 amino acids. CDR1 and CDR2 (germline): SGHNT, YENEEA. V was cut by 7 bases and J by 2 bases, with 15 bases left in between. CDR3 loop: CASTTAAGTKNIQYF. The CDR3 DNA follows: TGTGCCAGCACGACTGCCGCCGGAACCAAAAACATTCAGTACTTC.

The chain recombines TRBV18 with TRBJ2-4; 7 bases agree with TRBD2. The length of the CDR3 is 16 residues. Unmatched junction bases numbered 9, after V lost 0 bases and J lost 7 bases. Germline V CDR1 and CDR2: KGHSH, LQKENI. CDR3 residues: CASSPPRLAGLNIQYF. The CDR3 DNA follows: TGTGCCAGCTCACCACCCAGACTAGCCGGGTTGAACATTCAGTACTTC.

This clone has only one observation. The rearrangement links TRBV11-1 to TRBJ2-7; D may be TRBD2 (7 bases). CDR3 length equals 16 residues. Germline V gene sequence: CDR1 SGHAT, CDR2 FQDESV (reference sequence). Trimming pared 7 bases from V and 7 bases from J, leaving 26 bases between. The chain's CDR3 is CASTRSSGGPQGEQYF. The DNA for the CDR3 is TGTGCCAGCACCCGTTCGTCCGGGGGGCCGCAGGGAGAGCAGTACTTC. The complete variable domain, with remaining parts taken from reference TRBV11-1 and TRBJ2-7, reads EAEVAQSPRYKITEKSQAVAFWCDPISGHATLYWYRQILGQGPELLVQFQDESVVDDSQLPKDRFSAERLKGVDSTLKIQPAELGDSAMYLCASTRSSGGPQGEQYFGPGTRLTVT.

The chain recombines TRBV7-9 with TRBJ1-1; 8 bases are shared with TRBD1. Per the germline V gene, CDR1 is SEHNR and CDR2 is FQNEAQ (reference sequence). The CDR3 sequence is 16 residues long. The J segment lost 1 base and the V segment lost 5 bases, leaving 9 bases of the junction unmatched. The CDR3 loop reads CASSVTTGAGNTEAFF. CDR3 nucleotide sequence: TGTGCCAGCAGCGTAACGACAGGGGCAGGGAACACTGAAGCTTTCTTT.

V is TRBV4-1 and J is TRBJ2-1; 10 bases match TRBD2. The junction had 10 bases not matched to a gene; V was cut back by 0 bases and J by 5 bases. Germline CDR1 MGHRA, CDR2 YSYEKL. The CDR3 totals 18 residues. This chain's CDR3 is CASSQDQLAGSGNNEQFF. The CDR3, as DNA: TGCGCCAGCAGCCAAGATCAACTAGCGGGGTCAGGAAACAATGAGCAGTTCTTC.

The chain carries TRBV18 and TRBJ2-1; 10 bases are a match to TRBD2. Germline-derived CDR1 and CDR2 are KGHSH and LQKENI. V shed 6 bases and J 7 bases; nucleotides not matched to a gene: 6. The CDR3 loop spans 14 amino acids. The CDR3 loop reads CASSLAGARNEQFF. The CDR3 coding sequence is TGTGCCAGCTCTCTAGCGGGAGCGCGGAATGAGCAGTTCTTC.